This T cell receptor beta chain derives from a study of neurological immune-mediated disorders. TCRdb processed the 5' RACE reads anew with MiXCR; each CDR3 protein has one entry. This sample has fewer than 40,000 distinct CDR3 sequences, with about an eighth found just once. Time point indicated: technical triplicate 2. Concerning this clonotype: A junction boundary mismatches the germline segment, possibly from a read error.

CDR3 size: 12 residues. Germline V gives CDR1 DFQATT, CDR2 SNEGSKA (reference sequence). Sequencing used CD4+ T cells from blood. V usage is TRBV20-1 and J usage is TRBJ2-7, with a weak D call TRBD1 (6 bases). The receptor comes from a female donor with HTLV-1-associated myelopathy (HAM/TSP). In nucleotides, the CDR3 is TGCAGTGCAGGGGGATACCCCTACGAGAAGTACTTC. Translated: CSAGGYPYEKYF.